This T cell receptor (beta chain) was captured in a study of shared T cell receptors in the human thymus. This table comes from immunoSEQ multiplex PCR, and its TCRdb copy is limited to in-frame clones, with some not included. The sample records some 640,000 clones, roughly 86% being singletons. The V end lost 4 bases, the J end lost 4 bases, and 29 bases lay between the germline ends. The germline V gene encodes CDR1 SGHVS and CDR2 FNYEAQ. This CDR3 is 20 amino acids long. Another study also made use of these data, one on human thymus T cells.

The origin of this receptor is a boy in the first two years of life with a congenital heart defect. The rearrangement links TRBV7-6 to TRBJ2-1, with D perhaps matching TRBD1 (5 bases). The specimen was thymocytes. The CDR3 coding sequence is TGTGCCAGCAGCTCCCCGGGCGGTGGGGCCGGCCCTATACCTTACAATGAGCAGTTCTTC. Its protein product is CASSSPGGGAGPIPYNEQFF.